A single T cell receptor (beta chain) is shown here with its context. V gave up 4 bases and J gave up 5 bases, with 13 bases separating them. This CDR3 has 14 amino acids. Germline V gene lookup returns CDR1 SGHTA and CDR2 FQGNSA. Libraries were prepared by immunoSEQ multiplex PCR; TCRdb keeps only in-frame clonotypes and omits some of them. The sample shows tens of thousands of clones, roughly 80% of them seen only once. The sample comes from a study of blood T cell repertoires in COVID-19. The receptor was isolated from a human donor in a cohort sampled during active COVID-19. The sample comprised peripheral blood. The gene calls are TRBV7-2 and TRBJ2-3, with a weak D call TRBD2 (6 bases). CDR3 in DNA: TGTGCCAGCAGCTCAACGATGGGAGGAGATACGCAGTATTTT. It specifies CASSSTMGGDTQYF. The full variable domain, in which reference TRBV7-2 and TRBJ2-3 provide the parts outside the CDR3, is GAGVSQSPSNKVTEKGKDVELRCDPISGHTALYWYRQSLGQGLEFLIYFQGNSAPDKSGLPSDRFSAERTGGSVSTLTIQRTQQEDSAVYLCASSSTMGGDTQYFGPGTRLTVL.